Shown below are 15 T cell receptor beta chains from a single sample sequenced in a study of Graves' ophthalmopathy and Graves' hyperthyroidism. Amplification of the TCR beta CDR3 regions used RNA transcripts (as template). The library came from an HTBI-primed first-round RT-PCR and a second-round multiplex PCR. TCRdb re-analysed the multiplex PCR reads in MiXCR, keeping a single row per CDR3 protein. This sample has about 390,000 distinct CDR3 sequences, with over 15% found just once. Sequences were obtained from peripheral blood. Receptors originate from a young woman with stable Graves' hyperthyroidism.

This clonotype came up many times. The chain joins TRBV11-2 to TRBJ2-5, with 8 bases that match TRBD2. V gave up 5 bases and J gave up 1 base; unmatched junction bases: 3. CDR3 length: 14 residues. CDR1 and CDR2 (germline): SGHAT, FQNNGV. This CDR3 is CASSRAGAQETQYF. The CDR3 DNA reads TGTGCCAGCAGCCGAGCGGGGGCCCAAGAGACCCAGTACTTC.

In its sample, this clonotype was seen a few times. The rearrangement joins TRBV5-1 to TRBJ2-5, with D possibly matching TRBD1 (5 bases). The germline V gene encodes CDR1 SGHRS and CDR2 YFSETQ. The CDR3 covers 14 residues. Trimming left V 0 bases short and J 1 base short, with 7 bases between. The CDR3: CASSLETGQETQYF. CDR3 sequence (DNA): TGCGCCAGCAGCTTGGAAACAGGCCAAGAGACCCAGTACTTC.

This clonotype was found many times. V and J are TRBV11-2 and TRBJ1-1; D unresolved. The CDR3 runs to 14 residues. Trimming left V 8 bases short and J 3 bases short, with 16 bases between. CDR1 SGHAT and CDR2 FQNNGV come from the germline V gene. CDR3 sequence reads: CASGTPETYTEAFF. The CDR3 DNA reads as TGTGCCAGCGGAACGCCCGAGACGTACACTGAAGCTTTCTTT.

This clonotype was seen at least ten times. The rearrangement links TRBV29-1 to TRBJ1-2, with D hard to call. V was cut by 0 bases and J by 2 bases, with 19 bases left in between. Looked up from germline, CDR1 is SQVTM and CDR2 is ANQGSEA. This CDR3 has 17 amino acids. CDR3 sequence: CSVEDRVGGPPNYGYTF. In DNA form, the CDR3 reads TGCAGCGTTGAAGATCGGGTTGGCGGACCCCCCAACTATGGCTACACCTTC.

Many counts were recorded for this clonotype. The chain joins TRBV20-1 to TRBJ1-5; D not certain. Looked up from germline, CDR1 is DFQATT and CDR2 is SNEGSKA (reference sequence). CDR3 length: 10 amino acids. The CDR3 protein is CHEWNQPQHF. The DNA of the CDR3 is TGCCACGAATGGAATCAGCCCCAGCATTTT.

The CDR3: CASSIGTAGGYGYTF. For the CDR3, the DNA is TGTGCCAGTAGTATCGGGACAGCCGGCGGCTATGGCTACACCTTC. The V call is TRBV19, the J call TRBJ1-2; 7 bases are a match to TRBD1. This CDR3 spans 15 amino acids. The germline V gene has CDR1 LNHDA and CDR2 SQIVND (reference sequence). V trimming: 3 bases; J trimming: 4 bases; junction bases outside the gene matches: 8.

This clonotype was found many times. The chain employs TRBV6-1 and TRBJ1-2; a weak D match, TRBD1 (6 bases). There are 13 residues in the CDR3. The germline V gene has CDR1 MNHNS and CDR2 SASEGT. V lost 5 bases to trimming and J lost 3 bases, with 10 bases between them. CDR3 residues: CASSTRGDYGYTF. The DNA of the CDR3 is TGTGCCAGCAGTACGAGGGGGGACTATGGCTACACCTTC.

This clonotype came up many times. The gene calls are TRBV6-1 and TRBJ1-1; D gene ambiguous. With 2 bases removed from V and 5 bases from J, the gap between germline ends came to 12 bases. There are 14 residues in the CDR3. CDR1 MNHNS and CDR2 SASEGT come from the germline V gene. The DNA for the CDR3 is TGTGCCAGCAGTGAACTCCCACGAGGGACTGAAGCTTTCTTT. Protein: CASSELPRGTEAFF.

At least ten counts were recorded for this clonotype. The gene calls are TRBV11-2 and TRBJ2-7; D call uncertain. V was shortened by 4 bases and J by 2 bases, with 9 bases between the two germline ends. This CDR3 contains 13 residues. Germline CDR1 reads SGHAT; CDR2 reads FQNNGV. CDR3 DNA: TGTGCCAGCAGCTGGACCGTCGCCTACGAGCAGTACTTC. Translating gives CASSWTVAYEQYF.

This clonotype has ten or more counts. The chain combines TRBV19 with TRBJ1-3; a weak D match, TRBD1 (6 bases). With 5 bases removed from V and 2 bases from J, the gap between germline ends came to 16 bases. Per germline, CDR1 LNHDA and CDR2 SQIVND (reference sequence). CDR3 size: 16 residues. This CDR3 is CASSWGRGLTGNTIYF. The CDR3 DNA follows: TGTGCCAGTAGTTGGGGCCGGGGGCTTACTGGAAACACCATATATTTT.

About this clonotype itself: Germline is not matched at one junction end, which may reflect a read error. CDR3 residues: CSAKTSGGREAQYF. The CDR3 DNA reads as TGCAGTGCTAAGACTAGCGGTGGAAGAGAGGCCCAGTACTTC. This chain joins TRBV20-1 and TRBJ2-5; 9 nucleotides line up with TRBD2. This CDR3 has 14 amino acids. Germline lookup yields CDR1 DFQATT and CDR2 SNEGSKA (reference sequence).

The CDR3 is CASSYSIRNTEAFF. In nucleotides, the CDR3 is TGTGCCAGCAGTTACTCGATAAGGAACACTGAAGCTTTCTTT. The chain combines TRBV6-5 with TRBJ1-1; D is undetermined. In germline, CDR1 is MNHEY, CDR2 SVGAGI. The CDR3 sequence is 14 residues long. Trimming removed 0 bases from V and 1 base from J, with 6 bases in between.

This clonotype was seen at least ten times. The chain employs TRBV6-2 or TRBV6-3 and TRBJ1-1; D is ambiguous. Trimming took 4 bases from V and 1 from J, leaving 7 bases between them. Germline loops: CDR1 MNHEY, CDR2 SVGEGT. The CDR3 length is 13 residues. CDR3 sequence: CASSSYGNTEAFF. The CDR3 nucleotides read TGTGCCAGCAGTTCATACGGGAACACTGAAGCTTTCTTT.

Only a few counts were recorded for this clonotype. V gene TRBV9 combines with J gene TRBJ1-6; the match to TRBD1 covers 7 bases. The CDR3 contains 15 residues. Germline V lookup: CDR1 SGDLS, CDR2 YYNGEE. V gave up 2 bases and J gave up 8 bases; unmatched junction bases: 7. The CDR3 reads CASSVDGQADSPLHF. The CDR3 nucleotides are TGTGCCAGCAGCGTTGATGGACAGGCTGATTCACCCCTCCACTTT.

In this sample, this clonotype turned up a few times. Possible read error: a much larger clone is one base away. V and J are TRBV12-3 or TRBV12-4 and TRBJ1-6; no firm D call. The CDR3 consists of 14 residues. CDR3 amino acids: CASSTAPYNSHLHF. As DNA, the CDR3 is TGTGCCAGCAGTACCGCCCCCTATAATTCACACCTCCACTTT.